Below, 19 T cell receptor beta chains from the same sample are listed, as sequenced in a study of a mutant IDH1 vaccine in newly diagnosed glioma. For these receptors, no antigen is known. Here immunoSEQ multiplex PCR was the method, and the copy in TCRdb shows in-frame clones only, minus some. The data hold some 51,000 clones, with around four fifths observed a single time. As to time point: week 5, during vaccination. All doses held 300 ug of mutant IDH1 20-mer peptide, with topical imiquimod. Sequenced here: PBMCs, sampled from a glioma patient whose treatment included an IDH1 peptide vaccine. The receptors shown here come from a man aged 45-60 years with glioma.

This chain uses TRBV10-3 with TRBJ2-3, with a tentative D call TRBD2 (5 bases). The CDR3 has 11 amino acids. V was shortened by 6 bases and J by 4 bases, with 5 bases between the two germline ends. The germline gives CDR1 ENHRY, CDR2 SYGVKD. The CDR3 is CAIRRADTQYF. CDR3 nucleotides: TGTGCCATCAGGAGGGCAGATACGCAGTATTTT.

The chain couples TRBV7-8 to TRBJ1-4, with no clear D. The V end was cut by 6 bases, the J end by 6 bases, with 23 bases between. This CDR3 comprises 17 residues. Germline CDR1 SGHVS, CDR2 FQNEAQ. The CDR3 DNA reads TGTGCCAGCAGACGCGGAGATGCGGCAGGCGGGGATGAAAAACTGTTTTTT. This sequence encodes CASRRGDAAGGDEKLFF.

The V gene is TRBV29-1, the J gene TRBJ1-1; perhaps TRBD1 as D (6 bases). Germline CDR1 and CDR2: SQVTM and ANQGSEA. The CDR3 contains 14 residues. The V end was cut by 6 bases, the J end by 1 base, with 15 bases between. CDR3 in DNA: TGCAGCGTGCGGACCGAAGGGGGGAACACTGAAGCTTTCTTT. It is translated as CSVRTEGGNTEAFF.

The chain joins TRBV6-5 to TRBJ2-7; TRBD2 is a possible D gene (5 bases). This CDR3 has 12 residues. The V end was cut by 2 bases, the J end by 6 bases, with 8 bases between. Germline loops: CDR1 MNHEY, CDR2 SVGAGI. Here the CDR3 reads CASSYRGLEQYF. CDR3 bases: TGTGCCAGCAGTTACAGAGGGCTCGAGCAGTACTTC.

The chain has TRBV14 and TRBJ2-3, with a weak D call TRBD2 (7 bases). V was pared by 6 bases and J by 2 bases, with 18 bases between. The CDR3 is 16 residues long. Germline CDR1 and CDR2: SGHDN and FVKESK. CDR3 protein: CASSPPGGRVTDTQYF. DNA of the CDR3: TGTGCCAGCAGTCCTCCCGGGGGGCGCGTCACAGATACGCAGTATTTT. Combining the CDR3 with reference TRBV14 and TRBJ2-3 gives the whole variable domain EAGVTQFPSHSVIEKGQTVTLRCDPISGHDNLYWYRRVMGKEIKFLLHFVKESKQDESGMPNNRFLAERTGGTYSTLKVQPAELEDSGVYFCASSPPGGRVTDTQYFGPGTRLTVL.

V and J are TRBV9 and TRBJ2-7; 8 bases line up with TRBD2. Germline-derived CDR1 and CDR2 are SGDLS and YYNGEE. The CDR3 contains 16 residues. The V and J ends lost 3 bases and 1 base, in that order; junction bases with no gene match: 9. This chain's CDR3 is CASSAAQLADSYEQYF. CDR3 DNA sequence: TGTGCCAGCAGCGCAGCCCAACTAGCGGATTCCTACGAGCAGTACTTC.

This clone showed up just once. The gene calls are TRBV29-1 and TRBJ2-5; no definite D call. This CDR3 has 12 amino acids. V lost 4 bases and J lost 5, with 11 bases in between. CDR1 and CDR2 from the germline V gene are SQVTM and ANQGSEA. The CDR3 here is CSVVSGWETQYF. The CDR3 DNA reads as TGCAGCGTTGTGTCAGGTTGGGAGACCCAGTACTTC.

The rearrangement uses TRBV15 and TRBJ1-1; 9 bases are shared with TRBD1. This CDR3 spans 14 amino acids. Germline trimming cut 5 bases from V and 3 bases from J; bases unmatched to any gene: 4. Germline V gene sequence: CDR1 LNHNV, CDR2 YYDKDF (reference sequence). DNA of the CDR3: TGTGCCACCAGCGACACAGGGGGCTACACTGAAGCTTTCTTT. Translating it yields CATSDTGGYTEAFF. Using reference TRBV15 and TRBJ1-1 for the parts outside the CDR3, the full variable domain is DAMVIQNPRYQVTQFGKPVTLSCSQTLNHNVMYWYQQKSSQAPKLLFHYYDKDFNNEADTPDNFQSRRPNTSFCFLDIRSPGLGDTAMYLCATSDTGGYTEAFFGQGTRLTVV.

The CDR3 DNA reads as TGTGCCTGGAACCACGGGAGGGTCGGTGAGCAGTTCTTC. It specifies CAWNHGRVGEQFF. The chain employs TRBV30 and TRBJ2-1; 8 bases are shared with TRBD2. From germline, CDR1 is GTSNPN and CDR2 SVGIG (reference sequence). Trimming at V came to 4 bases and at J to 9 bases, leaving 8 bases not matched to a gene. The CDR3 has 13 residues.

This clone was seen a handful of times. The CDR3 region has the DNA TGTGCCTGGTCACAGGGGAATGGGCAGCCCCAGCATTTT. It is translated as CAWSQGNGQPQHF. The genes are TRBV30 and TRBJ1-5; 7 nucleotides match TRBD1. The CDR3 is 13 amino acids. The J segment lost 7 bases and the V segment lost 5 bases, leaving 8 bases of the junction unmatched. Germline V lookup: CDR1 GTSNPN, CDR2 SVGIG (reference sequence).

This rearrangement joins TRBV5-4 to TRBJ2-2; a possible D gene is TRBD2 (7 bases). The length of the CDR3 is 16 residues. The ends were cut back, 4 bases at V and 7 bases at J, with 20 bases in the middle. The germline CDR1 and CDR2 sequences are SGHNT and YYREEE (reference sequence). The CDR3 sequence: CASSLGGGPTNGELFF. CDR3 nucleotide sequence: TGTGCCAGCAGCCTGGGGGGGGGCCCTACTAACGGGGAGCTGTTTTTT. Variable domain in full (rest from reference TRBV5-4 and TRBJ2-2): ETGVTQSPTHLIKTRGQQVTLRCSSQSGHNTVSWYQQALGQGPQFIFQYYREEENGRGNFPPRFSGLQFPNYSSELNVNALELDDSALYLCASSLGGGPTNGELFFGEGSRLTVL.

This clone showed up just once. The genes are TRBV7-9 and TRBJ1-2; perhaps TRBD1 as D (6 bases). Germline CDR1 is SEHNR and CDR2 is FQNEAQ (reference sequence). The CDR3 has 12 amino acids. V was shortened by 8 bases and J by 0 bases, with 7 bases between the two germline ends. CDR3 in amino acids: CASGTTNYGYTF. The CDR3 nucleotides are TGTGCCAGCGGGACAACTAACTATGGCTACACCTTC.

This clone was picked up one time. This chain links TRBV20-1 with TRBJ2-2; the D is unclear. Germline CDR1 is DFQATT and CDR2 is SNEGSKA (reference sequence). CDR3 length equals 10 residues. The V and J ends lost 7 bases and 7 bases respectively, with 7 bases between them. Written as DNA, the CDR3 is TGCAGTGTCGTGGACGGGGAGCTGTTTTTT. Residues: CSVVDGELFF.

The gene calls are TRBV5-8 and TRBJ1-1, with TRBD1 identical over 7 bases. The germline gives CDR1 SGHTS, CDR2 YDEGEE. The CDR3 spans 14 residues. The V segment lost 3 bases and the J segment 1 base; nucleotides outside the gene matches: 3. For the CDR3, the DNA is TGTGCCAGCAGCTGGGGGGACAGGAACACTGAAGCTTTCTTT. It specifies CASSWGDRNTEAFF.

This clone has just one count. The chain links TRBV30 to TRBJ2-3, with D maybe TRBD2 (6 bases). V was clipped by 1 base and J by 8 bases, with 10 bases between them. The CDR3 consists of 12 residues. Germline values: CDR1 GTSNPN, CDR2 SVGIG (reference sequence). CDR3 sequence: CAWSAWDSTQYF. Written as DNA, the CDR3 is TGTGCCTGGAGTGCCTGGGACTCTACGCAGTATTTT. Combining the CDR3 with reference TRBV30 and TRBJ2-3 gives the whole variable domain SQTIHQWPATLVQPVGSPLSLECTVEGTSNPNLYWYRQAAGRGLQLLFYSVGIGQISSEVPQNLSASRPQDRQFILSSKKLLLSDSGFYLCAWSAWDSTQYFGPGTRLTVL.

The chain employs TRBV9 and TRBJ1-2, with unresolved D. Trimming removed 0 bases from V and 4 bases from J, with 16 bases in between. The germline V gene has CDR1 SGDLS and CDR2 YYNGEE. This CDR3 has 16 amino acids. For the CDR3, the DNA is TGTGCCAGCAGCGTAGATGTACGGGCCGAACGCTATGGCTACACCTTC. Encoded protein: CASSVDVRAERYGYTF.

This rearrangement joins TRBV5-1 to TRBJ1-3, with a possible D match to TRBD1 (6 bases). CDR3 length equals 14 residues. Per the germline V gene, CDR1 is SGHRS and CDR2 is YFSETQ. The ends were cut back, 4 bases at V and 0 bases at J, with 8 bases in the middle. In nucleotides, the CDR3 is TGCGCCAGCAGCGACAGGACCTCTGGAAACACCATATATTTT. Protein: CASSDRTSGNTIYF.

V is TRBV7-8 and J is TRBJ2-5; the D gene is possibly TRBD2 (5 bases). Between the trimmed V and J ends, which lost 4 bases and 2 bases, there was a span of 8 bases. There are 13 residues in the CDR3. CDR1 SGHVS and CDR2 FQNEAQ come from the germline V gene. This CDR3 reads CASSSGIQETQYF. The CDR3 nucleotides read TGTGCCAGCAGCTCCGGGATTCAAGAGACCCAGTACTTC. Drawing the rest from reference TRBV7-8 and TRBJ2-5, the complete variable domain is GAGVSQSPRYKVAKRGQDVALRCDPISGHVSLFWYQQALGQGPEFLTYFQNEAQLDKSGLPSDRFFAERPEGSVSTLKIQRTQQEDSAVYLCASSSGIQETQYFGPGTRLLVL.

This clone was observed a single time. The V call is TRBV2, the J call TRBJ1-2, with D unresolved. This CDR3 spans 12 amino acids. Deletions cut 6 bases from V and 2 bases from J, with 7 bases between. Germline V gene sequence: CDR1 SNHLY, CDR2 FYNNEI. The CDR3 loop reads CASREDNYGYTF. The CDR3 DNA follows: TGTGCCAGCAGGGAGGACAACTATGGCTACACCTTC.